Presented here are 6 T cell receptor beta chains from one specimen sequenced in a study of OX40 agonist ivuxolimab in advanced cancers. Only in-frame clones appear in the TCRdb table, and some are missing; sequencing was by immunoSEQ multiplex PCR. Here the sample spans about 28,000 clones, around 85% being singletons. The sample consisted of CD4+ or CD8+ T cells sorted from blood, taken in a trial of the OX40 agonist ivuxolimab. The receptors come from an adult with an advanced solid tumor such as melanoma, head and neck, liver or kidney cancer.

The chain uses TRBV5-6 and TRBJ1-2, with 10 bases that match TRBD1. The germline CDR1 and CDR2 sequences are SGHDT and YYEEEE. V shed 0 bases and J 6 bases; nucleotides not matched to a gene: 2. CDR3 length: 14 residues. Here the CDR3 reads CASSLGTGGNGYTF. CDR3 DNA: TGTGCCAGCAGCTTGGGGACAGGGGGTAATGGCTACACCTTC.

The chain uses TRBV7-9 and TRBJ2-7, with D unresolved. Trimming cost V 4 bases and J 1 base, with 8 bases left between them. This CDR3 is 13 amino acids long. Looked up from germline, CDR1 is SEHNR and CDR2 is FQNEAQ (reference sequence). The CDR3 DNA sequence: TGTGCCAGCAGCTATCAGGAGTCCTACGAGCAGTACTTC. Translation: CASSYQESYEQYF.

The V gene is TRBV2, the J gene TRBJ2-2; D unclear. The germline V and J ends were trimmed by 2 bases and 6 bases, with 16 bases remaining between them. The CDR3 is 16 residues long. Germline CDR1 reads SNHLY; CDR2 reads FYNNEI. The CDR3 nucleotides are TGTGCCAGCAGTGAACAGCGACATACTTATCCCGGGGAGCTGTTTTTT. Its protein is CASSEQRHTYPGELFF.

The chain carries TRBV5-1 and TRBJ2-7; 7 nucleotides line up with TRBD1. Trimming removed 3 bases from V and 5 bases from J; junction bases left unmatched: 11. Germline CDR1 is SGHRS and CDR2 is YFSETQ. The CDR3 is 15 residues long. Here the CDR3 DNA reads TGCGCCAGCAGCTCCCGACAGGGCCAGGGAGACGAGCAGTACTTC. Its protein product is CASSSRQGQGDEQYF.

This clone appeared once. The chain recombines TRBV7-2 with TRBJ1-4, with TRBD1 matching over 9 bases. V shed 2 bases and J 8 bases; nucleotides not matched to a gene: 3. The germline CDR1 and CDR2 sequences are SGHTA and FQGNSA. This CDR3 is built from 14 residues. The CDR3 reads CASSLLTGGEKLFF. CDR3 in DNA: TGTGCCAGCAGCTTACTTACAGGGGGCGAAAAACTGTTTTTT.

The chain joins TRBV27 to TRBJ2-5, with D perhaps TRBD2 (5 bases). CDR1 and CDR2 (germline): MNHEY, SMNVEV (reference sequence). Trimming stripped 5 bases from V and 5 bases from J, with 21 bases between. This CDR3 is built from 16 residues. CDR3 sequence: CASSPGSIRFHETQYF. The CDR3 DNA is TGTGCCAGCAGTCCGGGGAGCATAAGATTTCATGAGACCCAGTACTTC.